The present T cell receptor (beta chain) was sequenced within a study of OX40 agonist ivuxolimab in advanced cancers. Study background: Dose-escalation patients' cancers were hepatocellular carcinoma, melanoma, renal cell or head and neck cancer. Regarding the study as a whole: Antigens targeted by the expanded peripheral T cells were not determined.

The data were produced by immunoSEQ multiplex PCR, yet TCRdb's version contains in-frame clones alone and is incomplete. The repertoire includes roughly 25,000 clones, almost 90% of them detected once, and 22% sits in the top ten. Regarding this clone: No antigen is known for it.

This CDR3 has 15 residues. Trimming removed 0 bases at V and 0 bases at J, with 7 bases between. The germline V gene encodes CDR1 SGHDT and CDR2 YYEEEE. The receptor comes from an adult with an advanced solid tumor such as melanoma, head and neck, liver or kidney cancer. V is TRBV5-6 and J is TRBJ2-1; D ambiguous. The material sequenced was CD4+ or CD8+ T cells sorted from blood, taken in a trial of the OX40 agonist ivuxolimab. Written as DNA, the CDR3 is TGTGCCAGCAGCTTGGGGGCCAGCTCCTACAATGAGCAGTTCTTC. This translates into CASSLGASSYNEQFF.